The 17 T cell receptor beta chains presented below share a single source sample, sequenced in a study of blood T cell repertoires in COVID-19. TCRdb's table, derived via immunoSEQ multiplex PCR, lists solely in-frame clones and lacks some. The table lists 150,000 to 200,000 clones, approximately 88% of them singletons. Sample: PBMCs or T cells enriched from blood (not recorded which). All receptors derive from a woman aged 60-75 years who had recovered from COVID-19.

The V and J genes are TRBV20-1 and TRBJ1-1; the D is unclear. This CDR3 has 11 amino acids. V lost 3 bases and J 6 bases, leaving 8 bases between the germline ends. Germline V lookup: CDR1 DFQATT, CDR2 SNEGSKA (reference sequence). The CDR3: CSARRQSEAFF. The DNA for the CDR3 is TGCAGTGCTAGGAGGCAGTCTGAAGCTTTCTTT.

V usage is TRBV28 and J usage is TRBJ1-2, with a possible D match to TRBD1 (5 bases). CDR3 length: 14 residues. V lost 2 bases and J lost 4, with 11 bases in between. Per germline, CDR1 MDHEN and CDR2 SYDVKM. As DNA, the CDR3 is TGTGCCAGCAGTTTAAACCCAGGGATCTATGGCTACACCTTC. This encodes CASSLNPGIYGYTF.

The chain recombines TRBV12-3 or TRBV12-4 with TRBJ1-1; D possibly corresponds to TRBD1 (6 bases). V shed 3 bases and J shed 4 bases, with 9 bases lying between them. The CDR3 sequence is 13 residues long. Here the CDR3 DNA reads TGTGCCAGCAGTTTCAGCAGGGGCACTGAAGCTTTCTTT. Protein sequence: CASSFSRGTEAFF.

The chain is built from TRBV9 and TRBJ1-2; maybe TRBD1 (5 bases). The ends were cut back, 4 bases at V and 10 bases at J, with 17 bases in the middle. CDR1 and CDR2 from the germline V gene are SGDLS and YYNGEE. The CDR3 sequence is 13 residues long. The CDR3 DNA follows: TGTGCCAGCAGCTCAGCGCGGGGGGAGATCTACACCTTC. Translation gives CASSSARGEIYTF.

The CDR3 spells CATSGGSGYNEQFF. DNA for the CDR3: TGTGCCACCAGTGGAGGGAGTGGCTACAATGAGCAGTTCTTC. This chain joins TRBV24-1 and TRBJ2-1; weak D call: TRBD2 (5 bases). The germline V and J ends were trimmed by 5 bases and 3 bases, with 10 bases remaining between them. Germline V gives CDR1 KGHDR, CDR2 SFDVKD. The CDR3 contains 14 residues.

In DNA form, the CDR3 reads TGTGCCAGCAGCACGGGCGCGGGGGGCCCGGAGACCCAGTACTTC. Its translation is CASSTGAGGPETQYF. J is TRBJ2-5 and V is TRBV7-3; 8 nucleotides align to TRBD2. The germline CDR1 and CDR2 sequences are SGHTA and FQGTGA. Trimming at V came to 5 bases and at J to 5 bases, leaving 10 bases not matched to a gene. There are 15 residues in the CDR3.

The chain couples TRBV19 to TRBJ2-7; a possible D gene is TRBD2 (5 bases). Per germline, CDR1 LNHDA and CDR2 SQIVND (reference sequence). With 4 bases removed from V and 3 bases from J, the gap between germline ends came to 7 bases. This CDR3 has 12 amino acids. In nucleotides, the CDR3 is TGTGCCAGTAGTAGGACTCGCTACGAGCAGTACTTC. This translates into CASSRTRYEQYF.

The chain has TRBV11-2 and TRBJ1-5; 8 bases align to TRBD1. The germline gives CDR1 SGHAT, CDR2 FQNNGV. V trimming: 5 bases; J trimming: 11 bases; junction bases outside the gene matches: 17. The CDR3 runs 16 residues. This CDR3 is CASSRWTGRGGTSQHF. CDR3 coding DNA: TGTGCCAGCAGCCGATGGACAGGGCGTGGGGGGACGTCCCAGCATTTT.

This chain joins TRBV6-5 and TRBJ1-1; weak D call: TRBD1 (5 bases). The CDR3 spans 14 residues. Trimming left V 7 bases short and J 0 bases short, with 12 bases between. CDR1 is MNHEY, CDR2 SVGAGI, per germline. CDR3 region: CASTFQGLNTEAFF. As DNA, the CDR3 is TGTGCCAGCACGTTTCAGGGCCTGAACACTGAAGCTTTCTTT.

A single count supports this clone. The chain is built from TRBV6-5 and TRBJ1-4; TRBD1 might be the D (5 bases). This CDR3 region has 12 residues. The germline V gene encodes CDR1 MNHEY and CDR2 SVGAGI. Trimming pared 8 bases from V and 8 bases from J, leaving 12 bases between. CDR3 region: CASRATGEKLFF. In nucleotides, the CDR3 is TGTGCCAGCCGGGCCACAGGAGAAAAACTGTTTTTT.

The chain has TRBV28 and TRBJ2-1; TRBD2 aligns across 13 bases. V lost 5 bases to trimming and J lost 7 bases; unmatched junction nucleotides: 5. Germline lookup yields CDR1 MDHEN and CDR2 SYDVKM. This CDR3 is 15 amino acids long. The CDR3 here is CASSDGLAGANEQFF. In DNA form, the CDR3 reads TGTGCCAGCAGTGACGGACTAGCGGGAGCGAATGAGCAGTTCTTC.

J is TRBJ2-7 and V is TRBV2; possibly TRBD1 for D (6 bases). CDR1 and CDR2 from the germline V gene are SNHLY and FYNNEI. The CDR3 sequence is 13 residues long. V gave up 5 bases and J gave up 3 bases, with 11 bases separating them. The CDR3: CASSQDRNYEQYF. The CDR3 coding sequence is TGTGCCAGCAGTCAGGACAGAAACTACGAGCAGTACTTC.

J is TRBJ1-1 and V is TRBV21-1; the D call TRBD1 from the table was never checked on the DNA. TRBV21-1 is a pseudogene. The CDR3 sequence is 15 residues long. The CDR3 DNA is TGTGCCAGCAGCAACCCGGGGACAGGCGATTTTGAAGCTTTCTTT. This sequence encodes CASSNPGTGDFEAFF.

The CDR3 nucleotides are TGTGCCAGCTCACCAGAGCGGGTCACAGATACGCAGTATTTT. Translated: CASSPERVTDTQYF. The chain couples TRBV18 to TRBJ2-3; possibly TRBD2 for D (6 bases). V lost 2 bases and J lost 2, with 8 bases in between. This CDR3 is 14 amino acids long. CDR1 is KGHSH and CDR2 is LQKENI in the germline V gene.

CDR3 protein: CASSEGGSVYEQYF. The CDR3 DNA reads as TGCGCCAGCAGTGAGGGAGGGTCTGTCTACGAGCAGTACTTC. The chain uses TRBV10-1 and TRBJ2-7, with a tentative D call TRBD2 (6 bases). This CDR3 has 14 amino acids. Germline CDR1 WNHNN, CDR2 SYGVQD (reference sequence). Trimming took 2 bases from V and 3 from J, leaving 11 bases between them.

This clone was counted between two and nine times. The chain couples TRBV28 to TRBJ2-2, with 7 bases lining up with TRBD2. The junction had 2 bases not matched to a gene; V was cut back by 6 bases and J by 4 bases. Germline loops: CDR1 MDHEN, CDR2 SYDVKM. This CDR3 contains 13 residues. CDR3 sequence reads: CASRGGGTGELFF. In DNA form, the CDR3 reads TGTGCCAGCAGGGGCGGGGGCACCGGGGAGCTGTTTTTT.

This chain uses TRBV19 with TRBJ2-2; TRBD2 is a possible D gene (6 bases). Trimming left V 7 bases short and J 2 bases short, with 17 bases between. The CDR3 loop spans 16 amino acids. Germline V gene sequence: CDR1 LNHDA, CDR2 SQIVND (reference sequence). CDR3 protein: CASTRISGTNTGELFF. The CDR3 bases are TGTGCCAGTACCCGAATCTCGGGGACTAACACCGGGGAGCTGTTTTTT.